This T cell receptor (beta chain) emerged from a study of beta chain features in type 1 diabetes. Study-level points and caveats: PCR might favor shorter templates, equally in patients and controls.

Expressed TCRB transcripts got sequenced, as all isolated RNA was reverse transcribed. Profiled with immunoSEQ multiplex PCR; TCRdb holds only in-frame clones, not every one. The profile covers some 150,000 clones, with about 44% appearing a single time and around 0.39% taken by the ten largest. This clone was counted only a few times. Its antigen is still unknown. Trimming removed 2 bases at V and 8 bases at J, with 12 bases between. Germline loops: CDR1 KGHSH, CDR2 LQKENI. This CDR3 is 13 amino acids long. The sequenced sample consisted of Tregs from blood. The receptor comes from a man aged 18 to 35 in good health. The V and J genes are TRBV18 and TRBJ1-2; a possible D gene is TRBD1 (5 bases). In nucleotides, the CDR3 is TGTGCCAGCTCACCAGGGACTCTGGGGGGCTACACCTTC. This translates into CASSPGTLGGYTF. The full variable domain, with the rest looked up from reference TRBV18 and TRBJ1-2, is NAGVMQNPRHLVRRRGQEARLRCSPMKGHSHVYWYRQLPEEGLKFMVYLQKENIIDESGMPKERFSAEFPKEGPSILRIQQVVRGDSAAYFCASSPGTLGGYTFGSGTRLTVV.